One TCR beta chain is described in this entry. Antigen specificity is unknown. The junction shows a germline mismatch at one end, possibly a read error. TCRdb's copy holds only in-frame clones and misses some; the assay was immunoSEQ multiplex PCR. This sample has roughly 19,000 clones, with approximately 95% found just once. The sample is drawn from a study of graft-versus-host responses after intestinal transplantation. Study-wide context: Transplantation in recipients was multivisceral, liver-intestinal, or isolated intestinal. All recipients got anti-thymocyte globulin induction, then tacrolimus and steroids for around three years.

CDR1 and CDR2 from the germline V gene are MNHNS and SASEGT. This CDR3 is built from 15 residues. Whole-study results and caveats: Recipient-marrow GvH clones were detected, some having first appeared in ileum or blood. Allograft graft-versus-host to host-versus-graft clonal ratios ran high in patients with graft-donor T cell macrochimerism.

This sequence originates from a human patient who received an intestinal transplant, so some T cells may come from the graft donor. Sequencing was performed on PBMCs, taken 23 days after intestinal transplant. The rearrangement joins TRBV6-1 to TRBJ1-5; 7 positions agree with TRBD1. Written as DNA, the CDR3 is TGTGCCAGCAGTCAAGCCACAGGGGCCCATCAGCCCCAGCATTTT. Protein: CASSQATGAHQPQHF.